One sample yielded the 29 T cell receptor beta chains listed below, sequenced in a study of cytomegalovirus exposure and HLA in healthy donors. Primers: 60 Vbeta forward and 13 Jbeta reverse. TCRdb's table, derived via immunoSEQ multiplex PCR, lists solely in-frame clones and lacks some. The sample holds fewer than 300,000 clones; about nine tenths are singletons and the top ten take 3.5% to 4.5%. Sample: PBMCs. All receptors derive from a middle-aged man in good health and CMV-seropositive.

The chain is built from TRBV7-9 and TRBJ2-4; 10 positions match TRBD2. CDR1 and CDR2 (germline): SEHNR, FQNEAQ (reference sequence). V lost 2 bases, J lost 2 bases, and 3 bases stayed unmatched. The CDR3 length is 16 residues. The CDR3 DNA is TGTGCCAGCAGCTTACCGACTAGCGGGTCCAAAAACATTCAGTACTTC. The encoded protein is CASSLPTSGSKNIQYF.

The V and J genes are TRBV5-4 and TRBJ2-4; the match to TRBD1 covers 7 bases. Germline trimming cut 6 bases from V and 8 bases from J; bases unmatched to any gene: 11. The CDR3 is 14 amino acids. Germline CDR1 reads SGHNT; CDR2 reads YYREEE (reference sequence). CDR3 sequence reads: CASNTPDRDDIQYF. The CDR3 DNA is TGTGCCAGCAACACACCCGACAGGGACGACATTCAGTACTTC. The full variable domain, in which reference TRBV5-4 and TRBJ2-4 provide the parts outside the CDR3, is ETGVTQSPTHLIKTRGQQVTLRCSSQSGHNTVSWYQQALGQGPQFIFQYYREEENGRGNFPPRFSGLQFPNYSSELNVNALELDDSALYLCASNTPDRDDIQYFGAGTRLSVL.

The chain joins TRBV28 to TRBJ2-2, with TRBD1 matching over 9 bases. The CDR3 contains 14 residues. V was clipped by 6 bases and J by 4 bases; unmatched bases: 3. CDR1 is MDHEN, CDR2 SYDVKM, per germline. CDR3 loop: CASRTGGITGELFF. DNA of the CDR3: TGTGCCAGCAGGACAGGGGGAATCACCGGGGAGCTGTTTTTT.

This clone was observed a single time. In DNA form, the CDR3 reads TGTGCCAGCAGCCTCCGGGACAGGGAGATAACCGGGGAGCTGTTTTTT. Amino acid sequence: CASSLRDREITGELFF. The rearrangement links TRBV9 to TRBJ2-2, with 9 nucleotides matching TRBD1. Germline CDR1 reads SGDLS; CDR2 reads YYNGEE. CDR3 size: 16 residues. V gave up 4 bases and J gave up 5 bases; unmatched junction bases: 9.

The V and J genes are TRBV7-9 and TRBJ2-7, with D possibly being TRBD1 (6 bases). The germline V gene encodes CDR1 SEHNR and CDR2 FQNEAQ (reference sequence). There are 13 residues in the CDR3. V lost 3 bases to trimming and J lost 7 bases, with 13 bases between them. The CDR3 here is CASSFYGGREQYF. CDR3 DNA sequence: TGTGCCAGCAGCTTTTATGGGGGCCGGGAGCAGTACTTC.

The rearrangement joins TRBV7-9 to TRBJ2-1, with TRBD2 matching 13 bases. Germline-derived CDR1 and CDR2 are SEHNR and FQNEAQ (reference sequence). Trimming took 5 bases from V and 0 from J; bases not matched to a gene: 10. The CDR3 sequence is 19 residues long. CDR3 protein: CASSPWTSGSWDSYNEQFF. CDR3 bases: TGTGCCAGCAGCCCCTGGACTAGCGGGAGCTGGGACTCCTACAATGAGCAGTTCTTC. Combining the CDR3 with reference TRBV7-9 and TRBJ2-1 gives the whole variable domain DTGVSQNPRHKITKRGQNVTFRCDPISEHNRLYWYRQTLGQGPEFLTYFQNEAQLEKSRLLSDRFSAERPKGSFSTLEIQRTEQGDSAMYLCASSPWTSGSWDSYNEQFFGPGTRLTVL.

The chain joins TRBV18 to TRBJ2-7; the D gene is possibly TRBD1 (6 bases). V was clipped by 4 bases and J by 3 bases, with 22 bases between them. Germline V gives CDR1 KGHSH, CDR2 LQKENI. The length of the CDR3 is 17 residues. CDR3 DNA sequence: TGTGCCAGCTCACTGGACAGTCTAGTCTCCTGGAGCTACGAGCAGTACTTC. Its protein product is CASSLDSLVSWSYEQYF.

V is TRBV5-4 and J is TRBJ2-7; no clear D gene. The CDR3 has 11 amino acids. CDR1 SGHNT and CDR2 YYREEE come from the germline V gene (reference sequence). V lost 3 bases and J 1 base, leaving 2 bases between the germline ends. The CDR3 sequence: CASSSSYEQYF. CDR3 nucleotides: TGTGCCAGCAGCTCATCCTACGAGCAGTACTTC.

The chain couples TRBV30 to TRBJ2-1; D call uncertain. Trimming took 0 bases from V and 3 from J, leaving 9 bases between them. This CDR3 contains 14 residues. Germline V gene lookup returns CDR1 GTSNPN and CDR2 SVGIG (reference sequence). DNA of the CDR3: TGTGCCTGGAGTGTACGGCAGGTCTACAATGAGCAGTTCTTC. Residues: CAWSVRQVYNEQFF.

The chain joins TRBV7-9 to TRBJ2-1; D not resolved. The V end lost 0 bases, the J end lost 10 bases, and 10 bases lay between the germline ends. CDR3 length equals 13 residues. CDR1 is SEHNR and CDR2 is FQNEAQ in the germline V gene (reference sequence). CDR3 protein: CASSLAQGSEQFF. The CDR3 nucleotides are TGTGCCAGCAGCTTAGCGCAAGGTAGCGAGCAGTTCTTC.

This sequence joins TRBV6-5 and TRBJ2-2, with unresolved D. V lost 5 bases to trimming and J lost 5 bases, with 12 bases between them. The germline gives CDR1 MNHEY, CDR2 SVGAGI. The CDR3 has 14 residues. CDR3 in DNA: TGTGCCAGCAGTCGGCAGGTGTTTACCGGGGAGCTGTTTTTT. This translates into CASSRQVFTGELFF.

This clone showed up just once. The chain combines TRBV28 with TRBJ1-2; TRBD1 matches at 8 bases. From germline, CDR1 is MDHEN and CDR2 SYDVKM. The J segment lost 2 bases and the V segment lost 4 bases, leaving 0 bases of the junction unmatched. This CDR3 is built from 13 residues. The CDR3 reads CASSYRGNYGYTF. CDR3 in DNA: TGTGCCAGCAGTTACAGGGGGAACTATGGCTACACCTTC.

The J gene is TRBJ1-1, the V gene TRBV28; the match to TRBD1 covers 8 bases. V trimming: 5 bases; J trimming: 0 bases; junction bases outside the gene matches: 5. Per the germline V gene, CDR1 is MDHEN and CDR2 is SYDVKM. This CDR3 has 15 residues. CDR3 region: CASSVQGAVNTEAFF. DNA for the CDR3: TGTGCCAGCAGTGTTCAGGGGGCCGTGAACACTGAAGCTTTCTTT.

The chain is built from TRBV5-1 and TRBJ2-7; maybe TRBD1 (5 bases). The CDR3 length is 13 residues. V lost 3 bases to trimming and J lost 2 bases, with 9 bases between them. Germline CDR1 and CDR2: SGHRS and YFSETQ. For the CDR3, the DNA is TGCGCCAGCAGCTACATGGACACCTACGAGCAGTACTTC. Translating it yields CASSYMDTYEQYF.

This clone was counted a single time. The rearrangement joins TRBV28 to TRBJ2-7; 12 positions match TRBD2. There are 16 residues in the CDR3. The V segment lost 5 bases and the J segment 5 bases; nucleotides outside the gene matches: 10. Germline CDR1 reads MDHEN; CDR2 reads SYDVKM. The CDR3 loop is CASSLTLAGGRNEQYF. CDR3 DNA: TGTGCCAGCAGTCTGACCCTAGCGGGAGGGAGGAACGAGCAGTACTTC.

The CDR3 is CASSPRSGRINEQFF. DNA of the CDR3: TGTGCCAGCTCACCACGCAGCGGGAGGATAAATGAGCAGTTCTTC. This chain connects TRBV18 to TRBJ2-1; 9 bases are shared with TRBD2. Germline V gene sequence: CDR1 KGHSH, CDR2 LQKENI. V dropped 1 base and J dropped 7; count of bases not matched to a gene: 5. The CDR3 totals 15 residues.

The J gene is TRBJ2-1, the V gene TRBV2, with 10 bases fitting TRBD2. The junction had 7 bases not matched to a gene; V was cut back by 6 bases and J by 5 bases. CDR1 SNHLY and CDR2 FYNNEI come from the germline V gene. The CDR3 length is 15 residues. CDR3 nucleotides: TGTGCCAGCAGGGCCGGGACTAGCGTTAACAATGAGCAGTTCTTC. It encodes CASRAGTSVNNEQFF.

This chain uses TRBV18 with TRBJ2-4, with D possibly matching TRBD1 (6 bases). This CDR3 has 13 residues. In germline, CDR1 is KGHSH, CDR2 LQKENI. V lost 6 bases and J 5 bases, leaving 11 bases between the germline ends. CDR3 sequence: CASSTGHENIQYF. The CDR3 region has the DNA TGTGCCAGCTCGACGGGACACGAAAACATTCAGTACTTC. Full variable domain (missing parts from reference TRBV18 and TRBJ2-4): NAGVMQNPRHLVRRRGQEARLRCSPMKGHSHVYWYRQLPEEGLKFMVYLQKENIIDESGMPKERFSAEFPKEGPSILRIQQVVRGDSAAYFCASSTGHENIQYFGAGTRLSVL.

V and J are TRBV27 and TRBJ2-7; D is unresolved. There are 14 residues in the CDR3. V lost 2 bases and J 0 bases, leaving 8 bases between the germline ends. Per the germline V gene, CDR1 is MNHEY and CDR2 is SMNVEV (reference sequence). Here the CDR3 DNA reads TGTGCCAGCAGTTTAAGCTCTTCCTCCTACGAGCAGTACTTC. The encoded protein is CASSLSSSSYEQYF.

The chain joins TRBV6-5 to TRBJ2-4; D may be TRBD1 (6 bases). V dropped 2 bases and J dropped 10 bases, with 15 bases sitting between them. Germline lookup yields CDR1 MNHEY and CDR2 SVGAGI. This CDR3 contains 14 residues. The CDR3 nucleotides are TGTGCCAGCAGTTACGTGGGACCAGGGGAGATTCAGTACTTC. Translation: CASSYVGPGEIQYF.

Turning to this clone: The junction departs from germline at one end; a sequencing error may be responsible. J is TRBJ1-1 and V is TRBV6-1, with 7 bases fitting TRBD1. The germline V gene has CDR1 MNHNS and CDR2 SASEGT. This CDR3 region has 17 residues. This CDR3 is CAISEPMTGRTDTEAFF. CDR3 DNA: TGTGCCATCAGTGAGCCAATGACAGGGAGGACGGACACTGAAGCTTTCTTT.

The rearrangement links TRBV10-1 to TRBJ2-5, with 10 bases lining up with TRBD1. This CDR3 is 14 amino acids long. Trimming removed 2 bases from V and 7 bases from J; junction bases left unmatched: 4. Looked up from germline, CDR1 is WNHNN and CDR2 is SYGVQD (reference sequence). The CDR3 sequence: CASSEDRGLGTQYF. The CDR3 coding sequence is TGCGCCAGCAGTGAGGACAGGGGGCTGGGGACCCAGTACTTC.

The gene calls are TRBV6-5 and TRBJ1-4; no reliable D call. This CDR3 region has 15 residues. The germline V gene has CDR1 MNHEY and CDR2 SVGAGI. Trimming took 5 bases from V and 8 from J, leaving 18 bases between them. DNA for the CDR3: TGTGCCAGCAGTCCCCCGGGGAGGGTTAACGAAAAACTGTTTTTT. Encoded protein: CASSPPGRVNEKLFF.

This sequence joins TRBV18 and TRBJ1-1; TRBD1 matches at 10 bases. V shed 5 bases and J 3 bases; nucleotides not matched to a gene: 3. Germline values: CDR1 KGHSH, CDR2 LQKENI. The CDR3 is 14 residues long. The CDR3 DNA reads as TGTGCCAGCTCATCGGGACAGGGGCACACTGAAGCTTTCTTT. This codes for CASSSGQGHTEAFF.

The chain joins TRBV5-1 to TRBJ2-3; 12 bases are shared with TRBD2. The germline V gene encodes CDR1 SGHRS and CDR2 YFSETQ. This CDR3 contains 19 residues. V trimming: 7 bases; J trimming: 1 base; junction bases outside the gene matches: 16. The CDR3 nucleotides are TGCGCCAGCTCGATAGGACTAGCGGGACGATGGAAGGGCACAGATACGCAGTATTTT. It codes for CASSIGLAGRWKGTDTQYF. Variable domain in full (rest from reference TRBV5-1 and TRBJ2-3): KAGVTQTPRYLIKTRGQQVTLSCSPISGHRSVSWYQQTPGQGLQFLFEYFSETQRNKGNFPGRFSGRQFSNSRSEMNVSTLELGDSALYLCASSIGLAGRWKGTDTQYFGPGTRLTVL.

This chain connects TRBV30 to TRBJ1-2; TRBD1 aligns across 8 bases. CDR1 and CDR2 from the germline V gene are GTSNPN and SVGIG (reference sequence). This CDR3 has 16 residues. V shed 3 bases, J shed 4 bases, and the junction held 13 bases outside the gene matches. Written as DNA, the CDR3 is TGTGCCTGGAGAGCTCTCGCCGCAGGGGGCGGCTATGGCTACACCTTC. Encoded protein: CAWRALAAGGGYGYTF. The variable domain in full, with the rest retrieved from reference TRBV30 and TRBJ1-2, is SQTIHQWPATLVQPVGSPLSLECTVEGTSNPNLYWYRQAAGRGLQLLFYSVGIGQISSEVPQNLSASRPQDRQFILSSKKLLLSDSGFYLCAWRALAAGGGYGYTFGSGTRLTVV.

The V and J genes are TRBV28 and TRBJ1-2, with TRBD1 matching 8 bases. The CDR3 runs to 17 residues. CDR1 and CDR2 (germline): MDHEN, SYDVKM. Trimming took 2 bases from V and 3 from J; bases not matched to a gene: 11. The CDR3 DNA reads as TGTGCCAGCAGTTTAACGGGGGGACCGGACAGGGACTATGGCTACACCTTC. The encoded protein is CASSLTGGPDRDYGYTF.

CDR3 sequence reads: CASRYTSGDKNIQYF. The CDR3 nucleotides read TGTGCCAGCAGGTACACTAGCGGGGATAAAAACATTCAGTACTTC. The V gene is TRBV2, the J gene TRBJ2-4; 10 bases align to TRBD2. This CDR3 is built from 15 residues. Germline CDR1 reads SNHLY; CDR2 reads FYNNEI. J lost 4 bases, V lost 6 bases, and 6 bases had no gene match.

Only one count was recorded for this clone. The same CDR3 arises from other DNA sequences in this sample as well. The CDR3 DNA reads as TGTGCCAGCAGTTTGTGGACAGGGGGTAGCAATCAGCCCCAGCATTTT. Translated, it gives CASSLWTGGSNQPQHF. This chain uses TRBV28 with TRBJ1-5; 10 nucleotides agree with TRBD1. CDR1 and CDR2 from the germline V gene are MDHEN and SYDVKM. With 3 bases clipped from V and 0 bases from J, the junction kept 2 bases outside the gene matches. The CDR3 is 16 amino acids.